These 9 T cell receptor beta chains originate from one sample sequenced in a study of T cell responses to AZD1222 COVID-19 vaccine. Sequencing used immunoSEQ multiplex PCR; TCRdb keeps in-frame clones, though not all of them. Among more than 110,000 clones, 80% to 95% were seen once, and the ten largest hold roughly 3.7%. The input for sequencing was peripheral blood, taken on day 0 of AZD1222 vaccination. The source is an adult in good health.

V gene TRBV6-2 or TRBV6-3 combines with J gene TRBJ1-4; D not resolved. V was cut by 5 bases and J by 8 bases, with 15 bases left in between. Germline CDR1 MNHEY, CDR2 SVGEGT. This CDR3 comprises 14 residues. The CDR3 here is CASSGGFKGEKLFF. In DNA, the CDR3 is TGTGCCAGCAGTGGCGGATTTAAAGGAGAAAAACTGTTTTTT.

V is TRBV11-2 and J is TRBJ1-1; D possibly corresponds to TRBD1 (6 bases). V gave up 10 bases and J gave up 5 bases, with 14 bases separating them. Germline CDR1 SGHAT, CDR2 FQNNGV. CDR3 length: 12 amino acids. The CDR3 reads CATGGGWTEAFF. Here the CDR3 DNA reads TGTGCCACCGGGGGCGGGTGGACTGAAGCTTTCTTT.

The chain carries TRBV14 and TRBJ1-2; possible D gene TRBD1, 5 bases. Germline V gene data show CDR1 as SGHDN and CDR2 as FVKESK. The CDR3 totals 16 residues. Trimming took 4 bases from V and 2 from J, leaving 17 bases between them. The CDR3 region has the DNA TGTGCCAGCAGCCCATGGGACCCACTCAGAAACTATGGCTACACCTTC. Its protein is CASSPWDPLRNYGYTF.

V and J are TRBV24-1 and TRBJ2-7; the D gene could be TRBD1 or TRBD2 (5 bases each). Germline CDR1 is KGHDR and CDR2 is SFDVKD. The CDR3 loop spans 14 amino acids. V lost 10 bases and J 7 bases, leaving 22 bases between the germline ends. The CDR3: CATRGPGPSGEQYF. The CDR3 DNA is TGTGCCACAAGGGGCCCGGGGCCCTCGGGGGAGCAGTACTTC.

J is TRBJ2-2 and V is TRBV14; tentative D call: TRBD1 (6 bases). Trimming left V 1 base short and J 5 bases short, with 11 bases between. The CDR3 has 15 residues. CDR1 and CDR2 (germline): SGHDN, FVKESK. As DNA, the CDR3 is TGTGCCAGCAGCCAAGTGGGGGCCCAGACCGGGGAGCTGTTTTTT. Translated: CASSQVGAQTGELFF.

A single count supports this clone. This chain links TRBV7-3 with TRBJ1-1; D possibly corresponds to TRBD1 (5 bases). Trimming removed 9 bases at V and 8 bases at J, with 10 bases between. The CDR3 has 10 residues. The germline CDR1 and CDR2 sequences are SGHTA and FQGTGA. CDR3 nucleotides: TGTGCCAGGACAGAGGGGGAAGCTTTCTTT. Its protein product is CARTEGEAFF.

This clone appeared once. The J gene is TRBJ2-1, the V gene TRBV9; D is possibly TRBD2 (5 bases). CDR3 length: 15 amino acids. CDR1 and CDR2 (germline): SGDLS, YYNGEE. Deletions cut 1 base from V and 1 base from J, with 9 bases between. The CDR3 sequence is CASSVWSGSYNEQFF. The CDR3 bases are TGTGCCAGCAGCGTATGGAGCGGTTCCTACAATGAGCAGTTCTTC.

This clone was seen just once. The chain couples TRBV12-3 or TRBV12-4 to TRBJ2-3, with D uncertain. V lost 6 bases and J lost 6, with 10 bases in between. This CDR3 is built from 12 residues. The CDR3 region is CASSSDEDTQYF. The CDR3 bases are TGTGCCAGCAGCTCTGATGAGGATACGCAGTATTTT.

This sequence joins TRBV19 and TRBJ1-2; TRBD1 aligns across 8 bases. V was pared by 7 bases and J by 7 bases, with 8 bases of the junction left unmatched. The CDR3 sequence is 13 residues long. Per germline, CDR1 LNHDA and CDR2 SQIVND (reference sequence). The CDR3 sequence is CASIPTGVAGYTF. CDR3 DNA sequence: TGTGCCAGTATCCCGACAGGGGTGGCTGGCTACACCTTC.